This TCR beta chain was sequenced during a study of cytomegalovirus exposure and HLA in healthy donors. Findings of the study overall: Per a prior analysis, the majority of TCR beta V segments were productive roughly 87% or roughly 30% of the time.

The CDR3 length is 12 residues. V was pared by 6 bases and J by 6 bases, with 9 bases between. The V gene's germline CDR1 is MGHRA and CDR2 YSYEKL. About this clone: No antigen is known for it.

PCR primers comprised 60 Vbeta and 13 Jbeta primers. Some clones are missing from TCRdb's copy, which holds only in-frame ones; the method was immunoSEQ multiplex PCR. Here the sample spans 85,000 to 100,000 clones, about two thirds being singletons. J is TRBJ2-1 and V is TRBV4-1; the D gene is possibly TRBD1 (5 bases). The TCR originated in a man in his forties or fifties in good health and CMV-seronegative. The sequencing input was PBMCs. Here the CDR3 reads CASSRTGNEQFF. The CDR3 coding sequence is TGCGCCAGCAGTCGAACAGGCAATGAGCAGTTCTTC.